Below, 18 T cell receptor beta chains from the same sample are listed, as sequenced in a study of CD8 T cells in Susac syndrome. When the RNA was reverse transcribed, random hexamers were used with an input of roughly 0.45 to 1 ug. TCRdb re-called the immunoSEQ multiplex PCR reads through MiXCR, storing one row per CDR3 protein. This table holds roughly 200,000 distinct CDR3 sequences, 90% to 95% found once. The sample taken for sequencing was CD4+ T cells from PBMCs. These receptors all stem from a human donor with Susac syndrome.

The rearrangement joins TRBV20-1 to TRBJ2-1; TRBD2 matches at 9 bases. CDR1 and CDR2 (germline): DFQATT, SNEGSKA (reference sequence). The CDR3 extends over 14 amino acids. The V and J ends lost 1 base and 9 bases, in that order; junction bases with no gene match: 7. The CDR3 reads CSARGSGTSTEQFF. For the CDR3, the DNA is TGCAGTGCTAGAGGATCCGGGACTAGCACTGAGCAGTTCTTC.

This chain connects TRBV25-1 to TRBJ1-2; no definite D call. CDR1 MGHDK and CDR2 SYGVNS come from the germline V gene. The CDR3 has 16 residues. V dropped 3 bases and J dropped 8 bases, with 22 bases sitting between them. The CDR3 nucleotides read TGTGCCAGCAGTGAGTCAAGTAGGCCGAGGCTGGGCGGCTACACCTTC. Residues: CASSESSRPRLGGYTF.

The chain couples TRBV30 to TRBJ1-5; unclear D gene. CDR1 is GTSNPN and CDR2 is SVGIG in the germline V gene (reference sequence). The CDR3 is made up of 13 amino acids. Trimming took 0 bases from V and 4 from J, leaving 7 bases between them. In nucleotides, the CDR3 is TGTGCCTGGAGTGTAAGGGAGAATCAGCCCCAGCATTTT. Amino acid sequence: CAWSVRENQPQHF.

The chain joins TRBV20-1 to TRBJ2-2; TRBD1 matches at 8 bases. Germline V CDR1 and CDR2: DFQATT, SNEGSKA (reference sequence). The CDR3 contains 15 residues. V lost 0 bases to trimming and J lost 1 base; unmatched junction nucleotides: 1. CDR3 sequence: CSAREQGGNTGELFF. CDR3 coding DNA: TGCAGTGCTAGAGAACAGGGGGGGAACACCGGGGAGCTGTTTTTT.

The chain's CDR3 is CASRWTVHTDTQYF. The CDR3, as DNA: TGTGCCAGCAGGTGGACAGTTCACACAGATACGCAGTATTTT. J is TRBJ2-3 and V is TRBV2; possibly TRBD1 for D (6 bases). The CDR3 is 14 residues long. Per the germline V gene, CDR1 is SNHLY and CDR2 is FYNNEI. Between the trimmed V and J ends, which lost 6 bases and 2 bases, there was a span of 12 bases.

This chain joins TRBV20-1 and TRBJ2-3, with D possibly matching TRBD1 (5 bases). The V gene's germline CDR1 is DFQATT and CDR2 SNEGSKA (reference sequence). CDR3 length: 15 amino acids. Between the trimmed V and J ends, which lost 6 bases and 2 bases, there was a span of 18 bases. The CDR3 region is CSARTRQWVTDTQYF. In DNA form, the CDR3 reads TGCAGTGCACGGACAAGGCAATGGGTCACAGATACGCAGTATTTT.

The chain joins TRBV5-6 to TRBJ2-7, with D hard to call. Germline CDR1 reads SGHDT; CDR2 reads YYEEEE. The CDR3 has 14 amino acids. The V end lost 2 bases, the J end lost 2 bases, and 11 bases lay between the germline ends. CDR3 DNA sequence: TGTGCCAGCAGCTTTTTGGCCGCGCCCTACGAGCAGTACTTC. Translating gives CASSFLAAPYEQYF.

Of note for this clonotype: The final CDR3 position lacks the conserved phenylalanine or tryptophan, pointing to a likely read error. No DNA is shown, since the ends of the CDR3 on it are uncertain; the CDR3 is the one TCRdb lists. The gene calls are TRBV3-1 and TRBJ1-2; TRBD1 is the table's D call and was not checked against the DNA. Germline loops: CDR1 LGHDT, CDR2 YNNKEL (reference sequence). The CDR3 has 14 amino acids, counting both end residues. CDR3 sequence: CASSQDRAGGVEIV.

V is TRBV13 and J is TRBJ1-3; tentative D call: TRBD1 (5 bases). V was trimmed by 6 bases and J by 7 bases, leaving 19 bases between them. CDR3 length: 15 amino acids. Germline lookup yields CDR1 PRHDT and CDR2 FYEKMQ (reference sequence). The CDR3 reads CASRSSGGSQNTIYF. The CDR3, as DNA: TGTGCCAGCAGGTCCTCTGGGGGGTCCCAGAACACCATATATTTT. The full variable domain, rest sourced from reference TRBV13 and TRBJ1-3, is AAGVIQSPRHLIKEKRETATLKCYPIPRHDTVYWYQQGPGQDPQFLISFYEKMQSDKGSIPDRFSAQQFSDYHSELNMSSLELGDSALYFCASRSSGGSQNTIYFGEGSWLTVV.

The V and J genes are TRBV24-1 and TRBJ1-6; D remains unclear. The CDR3 has 11 residues. V was pared by 9 bases and J by 8 bases, with 7 bases between. Germline lookup yields CDR1 KGHDR and CDR2 SFDVKD. The CDR3 loop is CATPIDSPLHF. For the CDR3, the DNA is TGTGCCACCCCAATCGATTCACCCCTCCACTTT.

The chain employs TRBV12-3 or TRBV12-4 and TRBJ2-7; TRBD1 aligns across 10 bases. With V trimmed by 5 bases and J by 5 bases, 9 bases remained unmatched. The CDR3 consists of 15 residues. The CDR3 DNA sequence: TGTGCCAGCAGTGCCCTGGACAGGGGGGGGAACGAGCAGTACTTC. Protein product: CASSALDRGGNEQYF.

The chain has TRBV12-5 and TRBJ2-1, with TRBD2 identical over 7 bases. This CDR3 has 16 amino acids. Germline CDR1 and CDR2: LGHNT and FRNRAP. The trim removed 7 bases at V and 5 bases at J, leaving 14 bases unmatched. DNA of the CDR3: TGTGCTAGTGCGATTCAAGCGGGACCCTCGAACAATGAGCAGTTCTTC. Its protein is CASAIQAGPSNNEQFF.

This clonotype was recorded once. The chain recombines TRBV5-1 with TRBJ2-3; possible D gene TRBD2, 6 bases. V was pared by 4 bases and J by 5 bases, with 17 bases between. Germline-derived CDR1 and CDR2 are SGHRS and YFSETQ. CDR3 length: 15 amino acids. Here the CDR3 reads CASSPTPSSEDTQYF. The CDR3 DNA follows: TGCGCCAGCAGCCCAACCCCCTCTAGCGAAGATACGCAGTATTTT. Full variable domain (missing parts from reference TRBV5-1 and TRBJ2-3): KAGVTQTPRYLIKTRGQQVTLSCSPISGHRSVSWYQQTPGQGLQFLFEYFSETQRNKGNFPGRFSGRQFSNSRSEMNVSTLELGDSALYLCASSPTPSSEDTQYFGPGTRLTVL.

In this sample, this clonotype turned up a few times. This chain connects TRBV11-2 to TRBJ2-3; TRBD2 aligns across 7 bases. The J segment lost 8 bases and the V segment lost 5 bases, leaving 4 bases of the junction unmatched. Germline V gene data show CDR1 as SGHAT and CDR2 as FQNNGV. This CDR3 is built from 12 residues. The DNA of the CDR3 is TGTGCCAGCAGCCCAGAGCGGGGTACGCAGTATTTT. Translating gives CASSPERGTQYF. Looking up the rest from reference TRBV11-2 and TRBJ2-3 gives the full variable domain: EAGVAQSPRYKIIEKRQSVAFWCNPISGHATLYWYQQILGQGPKLLIQFQNNGVVDDSQLPKDRFSAERLKGVDSTLKIQPAKLEDSAVYLCASSPERGTQYFGPGTRLTVL.

V and J are TRBV29-1 and TRBJ1-2, with TRBD1 as a possible D gene (6 bases). This CDR3 spans 12 amino acids. Germline V CDR1 and CDR2: SQVTM, ANQGSEA. V was cut by 5 bases and J by 4 bases, with 11 bases left in between. The CDR3 region has the DNA TGCAGCGTTACCAGACAGGTCTATGGCTACACCTTC. Translating it yields CSVTRQVYGYTF. Complete variable domain (other parts from reference TRBV29-1 and TRBJ1-2): SAVISQKPSRDICQRGTSLTIQCQVDSQVTMMFWYRQQPGQSLTLIATANQGSEATYESGFVIDKFPISRPNLTFSTLTVSNMSPEDSSIYLCSVTRQVYGYTFGSGTRLTVV.

V gene TRBV29-1 combines with J gene TRBJ2-5; D ambiguous. The germline CDR1 and CDR2 sequences are SQVTM and ANQGSEA. Trimming took 5 bases from V and 5 from J, leaving 12 bases between them. The length of the CDR3 is 12 residues. The CDR3 bases are TGCAGCGTTAAGGAGTGGCGCGAGACCCAGTACTTC. Translated, it gives CSVKEWRETQYF.

This chain uses TRBV20-1 with TRBJ1-4; D not certain. The CDR3 runs 15 residues. With 6 bases removed from V and 0 bases from J, the gap between germline ends came to 14 bases. From germline, CDR1 is DFQATT and CDR2 SNEGSKA (reference sequence). The CDR3: CSAQDTPSTNEKLFF. The DNA for the CDR3 is TGCAGTGCCCAAGACACACCTTCAACTAATGAAAAACTGTTTTTT.

This chain joins TRBV5-1 and TRBJ1-6, with TRBD1 as a possible D gene (6 bases). V was shortened by 7 bases and J by 7 bases, with 12 bases between the two germline ends. Germline V gene data show CDR1 as SGHRS and CDR2 as YFSETQ. The CDR3 has 13 amino acids. The CDR3 DNA follows: TGCGCCAGCGGCCCGGACAGCAATTCACCCCTCCACTTT. This codes for CASGPDSNSPLHF.